These 26 T cell receptor beta chains share one sample of origin, sequenced in a study of shared clonotypes between healthy human individuals. Sequencing used immunoSEQ multiplex PCR; TCRdb keeps in-frame clones, though not all of them. The table shows 2 million to 2.5 million clones, with 80% to 95% occurring only once. What was sequenced was naive CD4+ T cells from PBMCs. As to subset: CD45RA+ positively selected. These receptors all stem from a man between 18 and 29 years old in good health. Some clones in this sample may be carry-over from other donors' samples.

The DNA of the CDR3 is TGTGCCAGCAGTTTACTCCCCGCCGGCTACACCTTC. It encodes CASSLLPAGYTF. The V call is TRBV28, the J call TRBJ1-2; D ambiguous. The V and J ends lost 2 bases and 8 bases respectively, with 9 bases between them. This CDR3 has 12 residues. Germline V gene lookup returns CDR1 MDHEN and CDR2 SYDVKM.

The rearrangement joins TRBV30 to TRBJ1-3; TRBD1 is a possible D gene (6 bases). CDR3 size: 16 residues. The germline V gene has CDR1 GTSNPN and CDR2 SVGIG (reference sequence). Between the trimmed V and J ends, which lost 0 bases and 0 bases, there was a span of 12 bases. For the CDR3, the DNA is TGTGCCTGGAGTGTAGGGGGAGGGTACTCTGGAAACACCATATATTTT. This codes for CAWSVGGGYSGNTIYF. Full variable domain (remainder filled in from reference TRBV30 and TRBJ1-3): SQTIHQWPATLVQPVGSPLSLECTVEGTSNPNLYWYRQAAGRGLQLLFYSVGIGQISSEVPQNLSASRPQDRQFILSSKKLLLSDSGFYLCAWSVGGGYSGNTIYFGEGSWLTVV.

The rearrangement uses TRBV5-1 and TRBJ2-2, with D uncertain. Trimming left V 2 bases short and J 2 bases short, with 7 bases between. In germline, CDR1 is SGHRS, CDR2 YFSETQ. CDR3 length: 14 amino acids. The CDR3 nucleotides read TGCGCCAGCAGCTTCGGAGACAACACCGGGGAGCTGTTTTTT. This sequence encodes CASSFGDNTGELFF.

This chain uses TRBV7-9 with TRBJ2-1; tentative D call: TRBD2 (6 bases). The germline gives CDR1 SEHNR, CDR2 FQNEAQ (reference sequence). This CDR3 is built from 17 residues. The V gene lost 5 bases and the J gene lost 6 bases, with 23 bases spanning the gap. The CDR3 protein is CASSRPWRDGTGNEQFF. CDR3 sequence (DNA): TGTGCCAGCAGCCGTCCTTGGAGGGACGGGACCGGCAATGAGCAGTTCTTC.

This clone was picked up one time. The CDR3 DNA follows: TGTGCCAGCAGCTATAATAGACTAGCGGGACTCTATGAGCAGTTCTTC. Its translation: CASSYNRLAGLYEQFF. J is TRBJ2-1 and V is TRBV7-2; TRBD2 agrees at 11 bases. Germline lookup yields CDR1 SGHTA and CDR2 FQGNSA. J was trimmed by 8 bases and V by 4 bases; bases with no gene match: 10. The CDR3 consists of 16 residues.

The chain is built from TRBV2 and TRBJ1-2; the D gene is possibly TRBD1 (5 bases). The CDR3 runs 14 residues. Germline-derived CDR1 and CDR2 are SNHLY and FYNNEI. V lost 6 bases to trimming and J lost 7 bases, with 18 bases between them. The CDR3 loop reads CASRNDGGWSGYTF. Written as DNA, the CDR3 is TGTGCCAGCAGAAACGACGGGGGGTGGAGTGGCTACACCTTC.

This chain connects TRBV7-9 to TRBJ2-1, with 10 bases that match TRBD2. Trimming took 4 bases from V and 0 from J; bases not matched to a gene: 9. Germline V gene lookup returns CDR1 SEHNR and CDR2 FQNEAQ (reference sequence). The CDR3 has 18 amino acids. Here the CDR3 reads CASSSWGAGGVSYNEQFF. CDR3 coding DNA: TGTGCCAGCAGCTCCTGGGGAGCGGGAGGGGTCTCCTACAATGAGCAGTTCTTC.

The chain joins TRBV6-5 to TRBJ2-1, with 7 positions matching TRBD2. The V gene's germline CDR1 is MNHEY and CDR2 SVGAGI. The CDR3 consists of 11 residues. Germline trimming cut 8 bases from V and 9 bases from J; bases unmatched to any gene: 4. CDR3 residues: CASGREAEQFF. CDR3 DNA sequence: TGTGCCAGCGGGAGGGAAGCTGAGCAGTTCTTC.

The V gene is TRBV5-4, the J gene TRBJ2-1; perhaps TRBD2 as D (6 bases). This CDR3 region has 15 residues. Germline V CDR1 and CDR2: SGHNT, YYREEE (reference sequence). Trimming cost V 0 bases and J 6 bases, with 13 bases left between them. DNA of the CDR3: TGTGCCAGCAGCTTGGTACTAGCTCATATCAATGAGCAGTTCTTC. This gives the protein CASSLVLAHINEQFF.

The CDR3 coding sequence is TGTGCCAGCAGTCGTCCCTGGACAGGCTCTGGAAACACCATATATTTT. Residues: CASSRPWTGSGNTIYF. The chain combines TRBV28 with TRBJ1-3; 7 bases fit TRBD1. Germline V gives CDR1 MDHEN, CDR2 SYDVKM. This CDR3 is 16 amino acids long. V shed 5 bases, J shed 0 bases, and the junction held 7 bases outside the gene matches.

This clone appeared once. CDR3 bases: TGCAGCGTTGCACGGGGTGGGAGTGAAAAACTGTTTTTT. Protein: CSVARGGSEKLFF. The V and J genes are TRBV29-1 and TRBJ1-4; D is unclear. The V gene's germline CDR1 is SQVTM and CDR2 ANQGSEA. Trimming stripped 4 bases from V and 7 bases from J, with 13 bases between. The CDR3 consists of 13 residues.

The chain has TRBV15 and TRBJ2-1, with D maybe TRBD2 (5 bases). The ends were cut back, 0 bases at V and 7 bases at J, with 13 bases in the middle. This CDR3 is built from 15 residues. The germline CDR1 and CDR2 sequences are LNHNV and YYDKDF (reference sequence). The CDR3 loop reads CATSREAHGGNEQFF. The CDR3 nucleotides read TGTGCCACCAGCAGAGAAGCCCACGGAGGTAATGAGCAGTTCTTC.

Of note for this clone: The sample holds other DNA sequences that translate to the same CDR3. The V gene is TRBV7-2, the J gene TRBJ2-7; TRBD1 or TRBD2 may be the D gene (5 bases each). Germline V gene data show CDR1 as SGHTA and CDR2 as FQGNSA. This CDR3 comprises 14 residues. Trimming removed 5 bases at V and 4 bases at J, with 15 bases between. This CDR3 reads CASSLNPGSYEQYF. Here the CDR3 DNA reads TGTGCCAGCAGCCTAAACCCAGGGAGTTACGAGCAGTACTTC.

This sequence joins TRBV28 and TRBJ1-3; possible D gene TRBD1, 6 bases. CDR3 length: 14 amino acids. The ends were cut back, 5 bases at V and 8 bases at J, with 16 bases in the middle. Germline CDR1 and CDR2: MDHEN and SYDVKM. The CDR3 is CASSVRGNRDTIYF. DNA of the CDR3: TGTGCCAGCAGTGTGAGGGGGAACAGGGACACCATATATTTT.

The V call is TRBV5-8, the J call TRBJ2-7, with 11 positions matching TRBD1. Unmatched junction bases numbered 10, after V lost 6 bases and J lost 2 bases. The CDR3 length is 16 residues. Germline values: CDR1 SGHTS, CDR2 YDEGEE. The CDR3 nucleotides are TGTGCCAGCACCCGAGGTCCGGGACAGGGGGCCTACGAGCAGTACTTC. Protein sequence: CASTRGPGQGAYEQYF.

This clone has only a few counts. This sequence joins TRBV4-2 and TRBJ2-5, with 13 bases aligning to TRBD2. The CDR3 contains 15 residues. V was pared by 1 base and J by 4 bases, with 0 bases of the junction left unmatched. CDR1 and CDR2 (germline): LGHNA, YNFKEQ. DNA for the CDR3: TGTGCCAGCAGCCAAGGGACTAGCGGGAGAGAGACCCAGTACTTC. Protein sequence: CASSQGTSGRETQYF.

The V call is TRBV2, the J call TRBJ1-5; D may be TRBD1 (5 bases). The V and J ends lost 1 base and 0 bases respectively, with 7 bases between them. The CDR3 is 15 amino acids. Germline CDR1 and CDR2: SNHLY and FYNNEI. CDR3 amino acids: CASSEGTNSNQPQHF. CDR3 bases: TGTGCCAGCAGTGAAGGGACAAATAGCAATCAGCCCCAGCATTTT.

The rearrangement uses TRBV4-3 and TRBJ2-5, with D perhaps matching TRBD1 (5 bases). The germline gives CDR1 LGHNA, CDR2 YSLEER. The V end was cut by 1 base, the J end by 3 bases, with 9 bases between. The CDR3 runs 14 residues. DNA of the CDR3: TGCGCCAGCAGCCAAGGTATAGGGGAAGAGACCCAGTACTTC. This gives the protein CASSQGIGEETQYF.

The genes are TRBV6-5 and TRBJ1-2; 7 bases are shared with TRBD1. Losses at the gene ends were 8 bases for V and 2 bases for J; bases not matched to a gene: 11. The CDR3 has 15 residues. The germline V gene encodes CDR1 MNHEY and CDR2 SVGAGI. The DNA for the CDR3 is TGTGCCAGCCGGAAGGGACAGATAAGGAACTATGGCTACACCTTC. This codes for CASRKGQIRNYGYTF.

This chain joins TRBV30 and TRBJ2-7, with D possibly matching TRBD2 (5 bases). Trimming took off 3 bases at V and 2 bases at J, with 11 bases between the two ends. There are 13 residues in the CDR3. Germline CDR1 GTSNPN, CDR2 SVGIG (reference sequence). The CDR3: CAWRLATTYEQYF. The DNA of the CDR3 is TGTGCCTGGAGGTTAGCGACTACCTACGAGCAGTACTTC.

V and J are TRBV2 and TRBJ2-1; TRBD2 agrees at 7 bases. This CDR3 spans 13 amino acids. Germline lookup yields CDR1 SNHLY and CDR2 FYNNEI. The J segment lost 6 bases and the V segment lost 8 bases, leaving 7 bases of the junction unmatched. For the CDR3, the DNA is TGTGCCAGCTGGGGGGGAGAGTTCAATGAGCAGTTCTTC. Residues: CASWGGEFNEQFF.

The V gene is TRBV19, the J gene TRBJ1-3; D gene unclear. The CDR3 is made up of 12 amino acids. With 3 bases removed from V and 5 bases from J, the gap between germline ends came to 5 bases. CDR1 and CDR2 from the germline V gene are LNHDA and SQIVND (reference sequence). CDR3 sequence: CASSIYRNTIYF. The CDR3 DNA reads TGTGCCAGTAGTATCTACCGAAACACCATATATTTT.

The CDR3 DNA is TGCGCCAGCAGCCAAGGGGACAGCTACTATGGCTACACCTTC. Its translation is CASSQGDSYYGYTF. This chain connects TRBV4-1 to TRBJ1-2, with TRBD1 matching 7 bases. Germline V CDR1 and CDR2: MGHRA, YSYEKL. V shed 1 base, J shed 3 bases, and the junction held 2 bases outside the gene matches. The CDR3 is 14 amino acids.

The chain joins TRBV7-3 to TRBJ1-1; D uncertain. The CDR3 is made up of 16 amino acids. CDR1 is SGHTA, CDR2 FQGTGA, per germline. Trimming pared 5 bases from V and 1 base from J, leaving 17 bases between. CDR3 in DNA: TGTGCCAGCAGCCCGGTGGTCGGCAGGTCGAACACTGAAGCTTTCTTT. Translating it yields CASSPVVGRSNTEAFF.

The chain joins TRBV28 to TRBJ2-1, with no clear D. The CDR3 has 17 amino acids. CDR1 MDHEN and CDR2 SYDVKM come from the germline V gene. Trimming pared 1 base from V and 0 bases from J, leaving 13 bases between. The CDR3 DNA is TGTGCCAGCAGTTTATTGGCGAGGAGTGGCTCCTACAATGAGCAGTTCTTC. Amino acids: CASSLLARSGSYNEQFF.

The V gene is TRBV29-1, the J gene TRBJ2-7; the D call may be TRBD1 or TRBD2 (6 bases each). Germline V gene data show CDR1 as SQVTM and CDR2 as ANQGSEA. There are 12 residues in the CDR3. With 7 bases removed from V and 5 bases from J, the gap between germline ends came to 15 bases. CDR3 protein: CSARRGIDEQYF. In DNA, the CDR3 is TGCAGCGCCCGGAGGGGGATAGACGAGCAGTACTTC.